This T cell receptor (beta chain) stems from a study of Ad26.COV2.S vaccination and SARS-CoV-2 variants. At the level of the study: Donor had been placed in the Ad26.COV2.S arm of the COV1001 trial.

General study findings and limits: Measures of TCR breadth and depth may have fallen short of total T cell responses. Substantial breadth in spike-specific CD8+ and CD4+ T cell responses was reportedly seen after vaccination.

As regards this clone: Its antigen is not known.

Profiling relied on immunoSEQ multiplex PCR, and the TCRdb table lists in-frame clones only, not all of them. The sample has some 390,000 clones, about 89% seen once; the top ten hold over 1.5%. Documented treatment: approximately 18 received Ad26.COV2.S at low or high dose, single or two shots; roughly five received placebo; per-sample allocation not given. Sample collection was performed on day 63 after the first vaccine or placebo injection. Expressing Wuhan-strain SARS-CoV-2 spike, an Ad26 vector served as the vaccine. Germline V gene lookup returns CDR1 SGHNT and CDR2 YENEEA. V lost 3 bases, J lost 7 bases, and 10 bases lay in between. The length of the CDR3 is 13 residues.

The sequence was collected from a person between 18 and 65 years old who received the Ad26.COV2.S COVID-19 vaccine or a placebo. Sequencing was performed on peripheral blood, taken in a trial of Ad26.COV2.S vaccine versus placebo. The chain is built from TRBV11-3 and TRBJ2-1; unclear D gene. CDR3 nucleotide sequence: TGTGCCAGCAGCTTGAACTCACAAAATGAGCAGTTCTTC. This codes for CASSLNSQNEQFF.